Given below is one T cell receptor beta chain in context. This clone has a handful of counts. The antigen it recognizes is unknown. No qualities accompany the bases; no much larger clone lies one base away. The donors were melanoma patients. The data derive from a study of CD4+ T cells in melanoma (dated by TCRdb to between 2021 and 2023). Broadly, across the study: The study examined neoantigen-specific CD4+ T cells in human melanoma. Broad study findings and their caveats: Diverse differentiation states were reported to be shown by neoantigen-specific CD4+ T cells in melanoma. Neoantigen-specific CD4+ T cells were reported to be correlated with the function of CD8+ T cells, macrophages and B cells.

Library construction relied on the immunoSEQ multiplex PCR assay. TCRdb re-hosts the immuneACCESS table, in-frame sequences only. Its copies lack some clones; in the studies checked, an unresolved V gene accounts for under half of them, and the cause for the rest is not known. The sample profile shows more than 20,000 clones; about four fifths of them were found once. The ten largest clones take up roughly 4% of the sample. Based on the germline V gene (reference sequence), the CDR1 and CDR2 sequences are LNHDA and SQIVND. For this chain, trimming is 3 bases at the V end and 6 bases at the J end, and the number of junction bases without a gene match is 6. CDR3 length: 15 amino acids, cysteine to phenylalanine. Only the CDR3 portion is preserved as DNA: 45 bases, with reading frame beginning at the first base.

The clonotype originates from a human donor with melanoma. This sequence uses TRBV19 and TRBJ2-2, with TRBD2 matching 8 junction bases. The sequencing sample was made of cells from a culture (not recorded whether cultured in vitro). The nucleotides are TGTGCCAGTAGTATCTCCAGCGGGGGTGCCGGGGAGCTGTTTTTT. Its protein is CASSISSGGAGELFF.